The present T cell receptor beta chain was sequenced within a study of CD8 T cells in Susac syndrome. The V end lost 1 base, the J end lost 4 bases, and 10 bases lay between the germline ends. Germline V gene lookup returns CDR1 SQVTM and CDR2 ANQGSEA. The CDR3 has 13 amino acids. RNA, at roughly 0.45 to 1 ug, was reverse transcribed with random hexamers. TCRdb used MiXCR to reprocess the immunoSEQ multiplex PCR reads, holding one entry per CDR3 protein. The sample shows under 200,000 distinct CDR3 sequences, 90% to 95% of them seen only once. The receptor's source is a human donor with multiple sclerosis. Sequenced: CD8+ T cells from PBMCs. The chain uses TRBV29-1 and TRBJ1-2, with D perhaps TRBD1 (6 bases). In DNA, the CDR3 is TGCAGCGTTGAAGGACAGGATTCCTATGGCTACACCTTC. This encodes CSVEGQDSYGYTF.